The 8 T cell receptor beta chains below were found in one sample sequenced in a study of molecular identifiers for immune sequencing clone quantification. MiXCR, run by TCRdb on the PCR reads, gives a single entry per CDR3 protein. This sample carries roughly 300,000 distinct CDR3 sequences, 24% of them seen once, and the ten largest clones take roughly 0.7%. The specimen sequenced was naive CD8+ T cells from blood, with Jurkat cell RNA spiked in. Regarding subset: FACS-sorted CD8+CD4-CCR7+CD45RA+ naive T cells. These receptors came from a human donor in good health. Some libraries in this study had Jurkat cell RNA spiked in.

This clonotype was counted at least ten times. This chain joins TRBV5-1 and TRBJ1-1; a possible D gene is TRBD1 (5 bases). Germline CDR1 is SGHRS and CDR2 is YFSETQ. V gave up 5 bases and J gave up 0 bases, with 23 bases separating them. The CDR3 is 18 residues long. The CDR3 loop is CASSSPTGTRTMNTEAFF. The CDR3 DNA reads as TGCGCCAGCAGTAGTCCTACAGGTACAAGAACTATGAACACTGAAGCTTTCTTT.

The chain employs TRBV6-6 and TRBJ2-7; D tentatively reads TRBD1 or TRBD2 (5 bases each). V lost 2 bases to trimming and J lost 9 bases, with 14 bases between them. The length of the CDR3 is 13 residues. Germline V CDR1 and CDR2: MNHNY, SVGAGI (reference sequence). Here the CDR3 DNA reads TGTGCCAGCAGTTACGCCGGTCAGGGAGCGCAGTACTTC. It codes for CASSYAGQGAQYF.

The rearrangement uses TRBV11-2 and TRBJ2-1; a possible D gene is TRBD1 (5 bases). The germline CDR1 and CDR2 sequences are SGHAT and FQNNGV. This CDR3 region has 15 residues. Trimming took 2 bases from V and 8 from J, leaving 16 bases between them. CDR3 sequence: CASSLSFSGKDEQFF. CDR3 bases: TGTGCCAGCAGCTTATCCTTCTCAGGGAAGGATGAGCAGTTCTTC. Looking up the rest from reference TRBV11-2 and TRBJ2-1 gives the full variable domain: EAGVAQSPRYKIIEKRQSVAFWCNPISGHATLYWYQQILGQGPKLLIQFQNNGVVDDSQLPKDRFSAERLKGVDSTLKIQPAKLEDSAVYLCASSLSFSGKDEQFFGPGTRLTVL.

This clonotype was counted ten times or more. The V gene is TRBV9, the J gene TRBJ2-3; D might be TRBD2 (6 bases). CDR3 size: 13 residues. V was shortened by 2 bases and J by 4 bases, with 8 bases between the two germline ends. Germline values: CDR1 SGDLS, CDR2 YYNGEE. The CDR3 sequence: CASSVGGPDTQYF. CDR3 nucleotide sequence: TGTGCCAGCAGCGTCGGGGGTCCAGATACGCAGTATTTT.

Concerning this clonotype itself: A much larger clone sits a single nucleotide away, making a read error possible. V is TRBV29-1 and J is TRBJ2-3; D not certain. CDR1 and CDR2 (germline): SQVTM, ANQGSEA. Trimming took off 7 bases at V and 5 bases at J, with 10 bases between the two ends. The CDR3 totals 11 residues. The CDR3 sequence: CSDQIGDTQYF. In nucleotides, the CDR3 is TGCAGCGACCAAATAGGAGATACGCAGTATTTT.

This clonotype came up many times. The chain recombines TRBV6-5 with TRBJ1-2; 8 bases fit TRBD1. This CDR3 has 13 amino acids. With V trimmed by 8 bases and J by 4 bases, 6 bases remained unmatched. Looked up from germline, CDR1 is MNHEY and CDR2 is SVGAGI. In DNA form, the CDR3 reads TGTGCCAGCGGACTGACAGGGGTCTATGGCTACACCTTC. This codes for CASGLTGVYGYTF.

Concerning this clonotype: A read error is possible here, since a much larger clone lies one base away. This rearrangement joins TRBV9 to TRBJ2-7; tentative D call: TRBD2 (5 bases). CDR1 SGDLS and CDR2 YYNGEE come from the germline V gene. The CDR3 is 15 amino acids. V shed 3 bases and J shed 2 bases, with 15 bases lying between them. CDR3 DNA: TGTGCCAGCAGCGCAGCGGCCCTCGGAACCTACGAGCAGTACTTC. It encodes CASSAAALGTYEQYF.

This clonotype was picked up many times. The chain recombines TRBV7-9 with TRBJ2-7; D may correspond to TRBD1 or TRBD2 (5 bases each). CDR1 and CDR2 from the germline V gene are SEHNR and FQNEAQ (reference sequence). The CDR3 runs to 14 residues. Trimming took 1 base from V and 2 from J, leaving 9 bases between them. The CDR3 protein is CASSLGGEAYEQYF. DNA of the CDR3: TGTGCCAGCAGCTTAGGAGGGGAAGCCTACGAGCAGTACTTC.